The following is a T cell receptor beta chain sequence with its context. This clone's antigen is unknown. Per-nucleotide qualities are absent, and no much larger clonotype sits a single base away. This record belongs to a study of CD8 T cells in ankylosing spondylitis (dated 2017 in TCRdb). General notes on the study: The study set out to find disease-linked TCR variants by profiling T cell receptor beta repertoires in ankylosing spondylitis patients and healthy donors. The whole study cohort included 85 to 120 healthy donors and 25 ankylosing spondylitis patients. Peripheral blood was sampled, and synovial fluid was also collected from ankylosing spondylitis patients. General findings and caveats noted by the study authors: Blood from ankylosing spondylitis patients appeared to be characterized by a TCR beta motif composed of eight highly homologous amino acid variants. According to the report, matched synovial fluid samples from ankylosing spondylitis patients were significantly enriched for the disease-linked clones. A CD8+ phenotype was shown by the disease-linked clones, which were found at relatively low frequencies in peripheral blood. Some TCR beta motif variants had previously been reported in synovial fluid and blood of reactive arthritis patients, which suggested common disease-initiation mechanisms.

TCRdb shows the sequencer as Illumina HiSeq 2500. Quantitative 5'-RACE with molecular barcodes was used to prepare TCR beta libraries. Regarding the original processing steps: Disease-linked TCR variants were identified with a new computational method built on a probabilistic model of VDJ rearrangement. The public reads were reanalyzed by TCRdb: fastp trimming at Q25, MiXCR alignment, in-frame beta chains only. All rows with the same CDR3 protein become a single entry with the most common DNA and genes. The authors' filters were not applied to this entry. In this sample the table shows some 450,000 distinct CDR3 sequences, over 15% of which occur a single time. Approximately 0.97% of the sample is taken by the ten largest. Trimming removed 4 bases from V and 5 bases from J; the gene matches leave 7 bases unexplained. The germline V gene supplies CDR1 LGHNA and CDR2 YNFKEQ. Including cysteine and phenylalanine, the CDR3 has 14 amino acids. Only the CDR3 part of the read is kept: 42 bases, read in frame from the first base.

The material sequenced was blood, either unsorted or a sorted T cell fraction (not recorded which). The TCR was taken from a male donor with ankylosing spondylitis. The rearrangement joined TRBV4-2 to TRBJ2-7; the junction holds 8 bases that match TRBD2. The nucleotide sequence is TGTGCCAGCAGCCCGGGCGGGACTAGGGACGAGCAGTACTTC. The encoded protein is CASSPGGTRDEQYF.